This TCR beta chain was identified during a study of T cells in Graves' hyperthyroidism and ophthalmopathy. About the study: Sampling of peripheral blood happened at initial diagnosis, prior to any treatment. Study-level points and caveats: Ophthalmopathy was separated from stable hyperthyroidism by a 13 V-J model.

From germline, CDR1 is DFQATT and CDR2 SNEGSKA (reference sequence). The CDR3 runs 15 residues. V trimming: 6 bases; J trimming: 1 base; junction bases outside the gene matches: 7. Amplified TCR beta CDR3 regions came from RNA transcripts. RT-PCR in the first round (using the HTBI primer set) targeted the TCR CDR3. TCRdb analysed the multiplex PCR reads with MiXCR anew, one entry per CDR3 protein. This sample has 500,000 to 650,000 distinct CDR3 sequences, with around 15% found just once. The table lists this clonotype with many counts. Its antigen remains unidentified. On the basis of clinical symptoms, serum thyroxine and TRAb, thyroid ultrasound and orbital computed tomography, diagnoses were made.

V gene TRBV20-1 combines with J gene TRBJ2-3; TRBD2 aligns across 10 bases. This TCR was recovered from a woman aged 50 to 65 with Graves' ophthalmopathy. Sequencing input: blood. CDR3 coding DNA: TGCAGTGCACCTAGCGGGAGTGTAGGCACAGATACGCAGTATTTT. Translation gives CSAPSGSVGTDTQYF.